One sample yielded the 8 T cell receptor beta chains listed below, sequenced in a study of post-analysis software for immune sequencing data. Study observations and caveats: Higher frequency in patients than in controls was seen for about five TRBV segments, with TRBV5-6, TRBV5-1 and TRBV20-1 among them.

Unique molecular identifiers were present in the TCR beta cDNA libraries. Each CDR3 protein gets one entry after TCRdb re-called the PCR reads with MiXCR. The repertoire holds 740,000 or so distinct CDR3 sequences, with approximately 53% as singletons. Their specific antigens are unknown. The sequenced material came from blood. Receptor source: a girl between 5 and 17 years old with multiple sclerosis.

The chain recombines TRBV2 with TRBJ2-5; D not resolved. V was trimmed by 0 bases and J by 5 bases, leaving 13 bases between them. The CDR3 covers 15 residues. Looked up from germline, CDR1 is SNHLY and CDR2 is FYNNEI. The CDR3 DNA is TGTGCCAGCAGTGAAGCGCGGATGTTAGGGGAGACCCAGTACTTC. It translates to CASSEARMLGETQYF.

The chain joins TRBV20-1 to TRBJ2-4, with 7 bases fitting TRBD1. The J call is uncertain, as TRBJ2-7 better fits the DNA end. In germline, CDR1 is DFQATT, CDR2 SNEGSKA (reference sequence). This CDR3 has 14 residues. CDR3 nucleotides: TGCAGTGCTAGAGATCGTACAGGGGCCTACGAGCAGTACTTC. Encoded protein: CSARDRTGAYEQYF.

This chain links TRBV5-1 with TRBJ1-2, with 7 bases fitting TRBD1. The CDR3 has 15 residues. Germline V gives CDR1 SGHRS, CDR2 YFSETQ. J was trimmed by 2 bases and V by 0 bases; bases with no gene match: 4. The CDR3, as DNA: TGCGCCAGCAGCTTGGGACAGGGAGAGAACTATGGCTACACCTTC. The encoded protein is CASSLGQGENYGYTF.

The genes are TRBV20-1 and TRBJ2-1, with 8 bases lining up with TRBD2. The J call may be incorrect, as the DNA end agrees better with TRBJ2-7. Germline loops: CDR1 DFQATT, CDR2 SNEGSKA (reference sequence). The CDR3 length is 15 residues. CDR3 in amino acids: CSARRLASVQNEQYF. In DNA, the CDR3 is TGCAGTGCTCGCAGACTAGCGAGCGTCCAAAATGAGCAGTACTTC.

Turning to this clonotype: One end of the junction varies from germline; a read error may be responsible. The chain recombines TRBV29-1 with TRBJ2-4, with no clear D. Per germline, CDR1 SQVTM and CDR2 ANQGSEA. This CDR3 comprises 15 residues. The CDR3 here is CSVDGRSESKDIQYF. The CDR3 DNA sequence: TGCAGCGTTGATGGCCGATCGGAGTCCAAAGACATTCAGTACTTC.

The chain links TRBV7-9 to TRBJ1-6, with a possible D match to TRBD1 (6 bases). The V end was cut by 5 bases, the J end by 5 bases, with 16 bases between. The CDR3 runs 16 residues. Per germline, CDR1 SEHNR and CDR2 FQNEAQ (reference sequence). CDR3 protein: CASSRIGAGDNSPLHF. CDR3 sequence (DNA): TGTGCCAGCAGCCGGATCGGCGCAGGGGATAATTCACCCCTCCACTTT.

CDR3 residues: CASSPVASGGPSTDTQYF. The CDR3 coding sequence is TGTGCCAGCAGCCCAGTGGCTAGCGGGGGCCCTAGCACAGATACGCAGTATTTT. The chain is built from TRBV9 and TRBJ2-3; 10 bases match TRBD2. Per the germline V gene, CDR1 is SGDLS and CDR2 is YYNGEE. The CDR3 contains 18 residues. The V gene end was trimmed by 4 bases and the J gene end by 0 bases; junction bases not matched to a gene: 11.

This sequence joins TRBV5-1 and TRBJ2-3; 9 nucleotides match TRBD1. Germline lookup yields CDR1 SGHRS and CDR2 YFSETQ. This CDR3 is 14 amino acids long. The ends lost 5 bases at V and 6 bases at J; junction bases unmatched: 7. The CDR3 DNA sequence: TGCGCCAGCAGGGCCGGGACAGGGTTGGATACGCAGTATTTT. Amino acid sequence: CASRAGTGLDTQYF. The full variable domain, rest sourced from reference TRBV5-1 and TRBJ2-3, is KAGVTQTPRYLIKTRGQQVTLSCSPISGHRSVSWYQQTPGQGLQFLFEYFSETQRNKGNFPGRFSGRQFSNSRSEMNVSTLELGDSALYLCASRAGTGLDTQYFGPGTRLTVL.